A selection of T cell receptor beta chains follows, all from one sample in a study of blood T cell repertoires in COVID-19. Produced via immunoSEQ multiplex PCR; TCRdb's table is partial and in-frame only. The sample shows tens of thousands of clones, less than 80% of them seen only once. Input material: peripheral blood. The source is a man in his 60s with acute or convalescent COVID-19. CDR3s include the opening cysteine and the closing phenylalanine or tryptophan. Each record gives: D gene, V gene, J gene, clone size, CDR3 protein, CDR3 DNA. A D gene is named only where the DNA matches it firmly. A row's size may be missing; if present it is once, few, many or a size class.

-,TRBV11-2,TRBJ1-1,few,CASSLSHDMGTEAFF,TGTGCCAGCAGCTTAAGTCATGACATGGGCACTGAAGCTTTCTTT
TRBD1,TRBV24-1,TRBJ2-1,few,CATSNVDRGWNEQFF,TGTGCCACCAGTAATGTCGACAGGGGCTGGAATGAGCAGTTCTTC
-,TRBV2,TRBJ1-5,-,CASSEDRNNQPQHF,TGTGCCAGCAGTGAGGACAGAAACAATCAGCCCCAGCATTTT
-,TRBV12-3/TRBV12-4,TRBJ1-3,-,CASSPYSGNTIYF,TGTGCCAGCAGTCCCTACTCTGGAAACACCATATATTTT
-,TRBV7-9,TRBJ2-1,-,CASSLPGVSNRGYNEQFF,TGTGCCAGCAGCTTACCCGGGGTCTCTAATCGGGGCTACAATGAGCAGTTCTTC
-,TRBV28,TRBJ2-7,few,CASRQVRSGQYF,TGTGCCAGCCGACAGGTCCGGAGCGGGCAGTACTTC
-,TRBV28,TRBJ1-1,few,CASSWGDMNTEAFF,TGTGCCAGCAGTTGGGGGGATATGAACACTGAAGCTTTCTTT
TRBD1,TRBV18,TRBJ2-6,-,CASSPLGQGAGANVLTF,TGTGCCAGCTCACCCCTCGGACAGGGGGCCGGGGCCAACGTCCTGACTTTC
-,TRBV7-9,TRBJ2-7,few,CASSPLDGYEQYF,TGTGCCAGCAGCCCCCTAGACGGCTACGAGCAGTACTTC
-,TRBV28,TRBJ2-2,few,CASSLAGELFF,TGTGCCAGCAGTTTAGCGGGGGAGCTGTTTTTT
-,TRBV7-2,TRBJ2-3,-,CASSFSDRRQYF,TGTGCCAGCAGCTTTAGTGACAGGAGGCAGTATTTT
-,TRBV9,TRBJ1-2,once,CASSVGGLGGYTF,TGTGCCAGCAGCGTAGGGGGGCTAGGCGGCTACACCTTC
TRBD1,TRBV5-6,TRBJ2-7,-,CASSFGTGGYEQYF,TGTGCCAGCAGCTTCGGGACAGGGGGGTACGAGCAGTACTTC
-,TRBV7-9,TRBJ2-2,-,CASLATGELFF,TGTGCCAGTCTAGCGACCGGGGAGCTGTTTTTT
-,TRBV5-6,TRBJ2-1,once,CASSFEGLESSYNEQFF,TGTGCCAGCAGCTTTGAGGGTCTCGAGAGCTCCTACAATGAGCAGTTCTTC
-,TRBV6-5,TRBJ1-1,-,CASSSLGGVTEAFF,TGTGCCAGCAGTTCCCTAGGGGGAGTGACTGAAGCTTTCTTT
TRBD1,TRBV5-1,TRBJ1-3,once,CASSPGTGPTGGNTIYF,TGCGCCAGCAGCCCGGGGACAGGGCCGACCGGGGGAAACACCATATATTTT
TRBD2,TRBV5-1,TRBJ2-3,once,CASSFGTSGTDTQYF,TGCGCCAGCAGCTTCGGGACTAGCGGCACAGATACGCAGTATTTT
TRBD1,TRBV9,TRBJ1-3,few,CASSVGDRGDTIYF,TGTGCCAGCAGCGTAGGGGACAGGGGTGACACCATATATTTT
TRBD1,TRBV6-5,TRBJ1-2,-,CAEGDRPHLGYTF,TGTGCCGAGGGGGACAGACCCCACCTTGGCTACACCTTC
TRBD1,TRBV10-3,TRBJ2-1,-,CAISGGQILRIPPYNEQFF,TGTGCCATCAGTGGGGGACAGATACTAAGAATTCCTCCCTACAATGAGCAGTTCTTC
-,TRBV10-3,TRBJ1-4,few,CAISEFSIQGMNEKLFF,TGTGCCATCAGTGAGTTTTCGATCCAGGGGATGAACGAAAAACTGTTTTTT
TRBD1,TRBV9,TRBJ1-4,-,CASSVQGATNEKLFF,TGTGCCAGCAGCGTTCAGGGGGCAACTAATGAAAAACTGTTTTTT
-,TRBV6-5,TRBJ2-7,-,CASRDIGVYEQYF,TGTGCCAGCAGGGACATTGGGGTCTACGAGCAGTACTTC
TRBD1,TRBV4-1,TRBJ1-1,-,CASSQVDRGYPFF,TGCGCCAGCAGCCAAGTCGACAGGGGGTATCCTTTCTTT
TRBD1,TRBV25-1,TRBJ2-7,-,CASSDFIGTGSSYEQYF,TGTGCCAGCAGTGATTTTATCGGGACAGGGAGCTCCTACGAGCAGTACTTC
-,TRBV4-3,TRBJ1-6,-,CASSQDRNSPLHF,TGCGCCAGCAGCCAAGACCGTAATTCACCCCTCCACTTT